Here is one T cell receptor beta chain with its context. Its cognate antigen is unknown. The entry originates in a study of cytomegalovirus exposure and HLA in healthy donors. The overall study: A subsequent analysis reported that the 95 to 150 validation repertoires were produced on the same platform that had also been used for the approximately 700 first-cohort repertoires.

The germline V and J ends were trimmed by 3 bases and 3 bases, with 8 bases remaining between them. Germline-derived CDR1 and CDR2 are MDHEN and SYDVKM. The CDR3 runs to 13 residues. Study-wide points: It was about 150 TCR beta chains that were listed as cytomegalovirus-associated.

Method: immunoSEQ multiplex PCR; TCRdb's copy keeps in-frame clones and lacks some. Of tens of thousands of clones in the sample, roughly 94% were seen once. This clonotype was sampled from a man aged 18 to 29 in good health and CMV-seropositive. V and J are TRBV28 and TRBJ1-2; a weak D match, TRBD1 (5 bases). Material for sequencing was PBMCs. CDR3 sequence reads: CASSFKGHYGYTF. In DNA, the CDR3 is TGTGCCAGCAGTTTTAAGGGGCACTATGGCTACACCTTC.